A selection of T cell receptor beta chains follows, all from one sample in a study of T cells in Graves' hyperthyroidism and ophthalmopathy. TCRdb itself ran the multiplex PCR reads through MiXCR, one entry per CDR3 protein. The table records around 340,000 distinct CDR3 sequences, 18% of them present only once. Material for sequencing was blood. These receptor sequences come from a woman aged 45-60 years with Graves' hyperthyroidism. Each CDR3 is given with its conserved first and last residue. The D gene is left open where the match is weak. Where a row states a size, it is once, few, many or the class of an expanded clone; other rows omit it.

cdr3_aa,cdr3_nt,j_call,clone_size,d_call,v_call
CASRDSSYEQYF,TGTGCCAGCCGGGACTCCTCCTACGAGCAGTACTTC,TRBJ2-7,many,NA,TRBV6-1
CASSQPGSNPSNEQFF,TGTGCCAGCAGCCAACCGGGATCAAATCCTAGCAATGAGCAGTTCTTC,TRBJ2-1,NA,NA,TRBV4-2
CASSRRDEAFF,TGTGCCAGCAGCCGCCGAGATGAAGCTTTCTTT,TRBJ1-1,many,NA,TRBV3-1
CASSYLERELGFF,TGTGCCAGCAGTTACTTGGAGCGGGAGTTGGGGTTCTTC,TRBJ2-1,few,TRBD2,TRBV6-2/TRBV6-3
CANTVLSNQPQHF,TGTGCCAACACCGTCCTTAGCAATCAGCCCCAGCATTTT,TRBJ1-5,few,NA,TRBV6-1
CASSLLAGGQYNEQFF,TGTGCCAGCAGCCTCTTAGCGGGGGGGCAGTACAATGAGCAGTTCTTC,TRBJ2-1,NA,TRBD2,TRBV4-2
CASSLGPRSGGTDTQYF,TGCGCCAGCAGCTTGGGGCCCCGATCGGGGGGGACAGATACGCAGTATTTT,TRBJ2-3,many,TRBD2,TRBV5-1
CASSPPTSGGPDTQYF,TGTGCCAGCAGCCCTCCGACTAGCGGGGGCCCAGATACGCAGTATTTT,TRBJ2-3,few,TRBD2,TRBV7-9
CASSAGLAVSYNEQFF,TGTGCCAGTAGCGCCGGACTAGCGGTCTCCTACAATGAGCAGTTCTTC,TRBJ2-1,few,TRBD2,TRBV19
CASSEFGLGAYEQYF,TGTGCCAGCAGTGAATTCGGGCTAGGGGCTTACGAGCAGTACTTC,TRBJ2-7,many,NA,TRBV6-1
CSACRRLVFYEQYF,TGCAGCGCCTGTAGGCGGCTCGTTTTCTACGAGCAGTACTTC,TRBJ2-7,NA,NA,TRBV29-1
CASSSGLGPNEQFF,TGTGCCAGCAGCTCAGGACTCGGCCCCAATGAGCAGTTCTTC,TRBJ2-1,many,NA,TRBV7-2
CASRLGPSGETQYF,TGTGCCAGCCGTTTGGGACCGAGTGGAGAGACCCAGTACTTC,TRBJ2-5,few,NA,TRBV18
CASSLPPGPQYF,TGTGCCAGCAGCTTACCCCCGGGGCCGCAGTACTTC,TRBJ2-7,NA,NA,TRBV7-3
CSARGNRAGYEQYF,TGCAGTGCTAGGGGAAACAGGGCTGGCTACGAGCAGTACTTC,TRBJ2-7,many,NA,TRBV20-1
CASSYRIGTDTQYF,TGTGCCAGCAGTTACCGGATTGGCACAGATACGCAGTATTTT,TRBJ2-3,many,NA,TRBV6-6
CASSFSRVAGETQYF,TGTGCCAGCAGCTTCTCCAGGGTAGCTGGGGAGACCCAGTACTTC,TRBJ2-5,many,NA,TRBV11-2
CSAQRGPGPNEKLFF,TGCAGTGCTCAACGGGGACCGGGCCCTAATGAAAAACTGTTTTTT,TRBJ1-4,few,NA,TRBV20-1
CSANQGQGLSYEQYF,TGCAGTGCTAACCAGGGACAGGGCCTATCCTACGAGCAGTACTTC,TRBJ2-7,NA,TRBD1,TRBV20-1
CASFLGGGYTF,TGTGCCAGCTTCTTGGGAGGTGGCTACACCTTC,TRBJ1-2,many,NA,TRBV30
CASSPTGGAGTEAFF,TGTGCCAGCAGCCCAACGGGGGGGGCCGGCACTGAAGCTTTCTTT,TRBJ1-1,few,NA,TRBV7-2
CASSLFMQRTGRRGYGYTF,TGTGCCAGCAGCTTATTCATGCAACGGACAGGGAGACGGGGCTATGGCTACACCTTC,TRBJ1-2,NA,TRBD1,TRBV7-8
CASSVSLDTQYF,TGTGCCAGCAGCGTATCTTTAGATACGCAGTATTTT,TRBJ2-3,NA,NA,TRBV12-3/TRBV12-4
CASSPAGRGTEAFF,TGTGCCAGTAGTCCGGCGGGGAGGGGCACTGAAGCTTTCTTT,TRBJ1-1,few,NA,TRBV19